The source of this TCR beta chain is a study of T cells in tumors and immune-related adverse events. Assay used: immunoSEQ multiplex PCR; TCRdb lists only in-frame clones, some missing. The table lists about 22,000 clones, about 93% of them singletons. In its sample, this clone was seen once. CDR3 size: 13 residues. Germline V lookup: CDR1 SGHNT, CDR2 YYREEE (reference sequence). The germline V and J ends were trimmed by 4 bases and 4 bases, with 9 bases remaining between them. The source material was lymph node tissue, sampled from a patient treated with anti-PD-1 therapy. The TCR originated in a female donor with metastatic renal cell carcinoma. The chain combines TRBV5-4 with TRBJ1-5, with D hard to call. CDR3 amino acids: CASSLRPNQPQHF. The CDR3 DNA reads TGTGCCAGCAGCCTAAGACCGAATCAGCCCCAGCATTTT.